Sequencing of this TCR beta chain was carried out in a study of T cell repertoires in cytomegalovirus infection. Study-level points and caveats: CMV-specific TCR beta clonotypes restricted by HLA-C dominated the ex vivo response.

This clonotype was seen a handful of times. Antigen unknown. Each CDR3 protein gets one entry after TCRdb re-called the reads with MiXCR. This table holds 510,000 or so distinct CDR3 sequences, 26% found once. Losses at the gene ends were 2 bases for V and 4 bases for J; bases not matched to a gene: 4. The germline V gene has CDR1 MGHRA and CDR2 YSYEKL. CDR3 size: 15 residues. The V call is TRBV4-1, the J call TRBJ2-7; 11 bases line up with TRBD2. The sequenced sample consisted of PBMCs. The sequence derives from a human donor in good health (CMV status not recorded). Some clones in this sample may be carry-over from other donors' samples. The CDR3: CASSQPSGRRYEQYF. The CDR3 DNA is TGCGCCAGCAGCCAACCTAGCGGGAGGAGATACGAGCAGTACTTC.